This TCR beta chain derives from a study of OX40 agonist ivuxolimab in advanced cancers. Study background: Dose-escalation patients had hepatocellular carcinoma, melanoma, renal cell or head and neck cancer.

Libraries were prepared by immunoSEQ multiplex PCR; TCRdb keeps only in-frame clonotypes and omits some of them. This sample has about 73,000 clones, with approximately 90% found just once. Trimming left V 2 bases short and J 0 bases short, with 14 bases between. Per germline, CDR1 SGHAT and CDR2 FQNNGV. The CDR3 extends over 16 amino acids. Findings and limits, study-wide: With doses of 0.1-3.0 mg/kg, partial responders showed among the lowest clonal expansion. Clonal expansion from baseline to week 6 occurred in both CD4+ and CD8+ T cells.

In regard to this clone: The target antigen is unknown.

The sequenced sample was CD4+ or CD8+ T cells sorted from blood, obtained in a trial of the OX40 agonist ivuxolimab. The V call is TRBV11-2, the J call TRBJ2-7, with D perhaps matching TRBD2 (6 bases). The clonotype comes from an adult with an advanced solid tumor such as melanoma, head and neck, liver or kidney cancer. DNA of the CDR3: TGTGCCAGCAGCTTAATATCGGCGGGAAGCTCCTACGAGCAGTACTTC. As protein: CASSLISAGSSYEQYF.